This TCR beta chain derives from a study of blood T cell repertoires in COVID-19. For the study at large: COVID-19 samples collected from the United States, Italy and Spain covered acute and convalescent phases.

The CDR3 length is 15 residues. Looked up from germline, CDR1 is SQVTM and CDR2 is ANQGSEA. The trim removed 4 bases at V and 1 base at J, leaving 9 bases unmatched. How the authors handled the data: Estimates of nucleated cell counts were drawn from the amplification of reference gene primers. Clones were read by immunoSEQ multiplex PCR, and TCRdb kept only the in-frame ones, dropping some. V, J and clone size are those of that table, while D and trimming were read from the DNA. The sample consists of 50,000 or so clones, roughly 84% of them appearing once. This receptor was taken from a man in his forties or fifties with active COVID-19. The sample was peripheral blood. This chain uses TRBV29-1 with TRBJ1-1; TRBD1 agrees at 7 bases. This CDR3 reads CSVGGRGDRNTEAFF. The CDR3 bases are TGCAGCGTTGGGGGCAGGGGGGATAGGAACACTGAAGCTTTCTTT.